This T cell receptor (beta chain) was obtained from a study of OX40 agonist ivuxolimab in advanced cancers. Libraries were prepared by immunoSEQ multiplex PCR; TCRdb keeps only in-frame clonotypes and omits some of them. In the table there are 20,000 to 25,000 clones, approximately 86% of which are singletons. The germline CDR1 and CDR2 sequences are ENHRY and SYGVKD. Between the trimmed V and J ends, which lost 4 bases and 6 bases, there was a span of 18 bases. This CDR3 has 15 amino acids. The receptor's source is an adult with an advanced solid tumor such as melanoma, head and neck, liver or kidney cancer. This rearrangement joins TRBV10-3 to TRBJ1-2; D not resolved. Source: CD4+ or CD8+ T cells sorted from blood, taken in a trial of the OX40 agonist ivuxolimab. Here the CDR3 DNA reads TGTGCCATCAGTGGGAGCACACGGGGTGACCATGGCTACACCTTC. This encodes CAISGSTRGDHGYTF.